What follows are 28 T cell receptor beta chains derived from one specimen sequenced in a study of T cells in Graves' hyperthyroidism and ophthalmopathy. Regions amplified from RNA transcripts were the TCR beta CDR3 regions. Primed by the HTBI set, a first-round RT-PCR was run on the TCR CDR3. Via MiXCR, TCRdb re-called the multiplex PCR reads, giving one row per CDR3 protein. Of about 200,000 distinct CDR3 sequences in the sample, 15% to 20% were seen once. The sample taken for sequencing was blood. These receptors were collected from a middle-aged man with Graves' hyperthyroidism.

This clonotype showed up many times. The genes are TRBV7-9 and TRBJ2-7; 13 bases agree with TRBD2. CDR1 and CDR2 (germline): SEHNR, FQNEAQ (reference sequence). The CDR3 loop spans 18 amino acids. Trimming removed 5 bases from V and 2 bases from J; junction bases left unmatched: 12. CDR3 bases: TGTGCCAGCAGCCACGCGGGTAGACTAGCGGGAGGCACCTACGAGCAGTACTTC. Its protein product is CASSHAGRLAGGTYEQYF.

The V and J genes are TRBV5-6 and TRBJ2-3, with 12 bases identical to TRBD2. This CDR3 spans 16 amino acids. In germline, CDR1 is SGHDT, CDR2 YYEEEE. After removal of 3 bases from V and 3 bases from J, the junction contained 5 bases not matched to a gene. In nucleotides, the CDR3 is TGTGCCAGCAGCTCCCTAGCGGGAGGGCCGACAGATACGCAGTATTTT. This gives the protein CASSSLAGGPTDTQYF.

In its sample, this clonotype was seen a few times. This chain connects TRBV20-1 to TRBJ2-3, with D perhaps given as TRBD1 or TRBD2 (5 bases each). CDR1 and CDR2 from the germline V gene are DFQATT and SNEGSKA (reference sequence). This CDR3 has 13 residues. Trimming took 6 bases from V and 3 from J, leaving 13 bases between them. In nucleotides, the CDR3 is TGCAGTGCCACGGGGCCACGGACAGATACGCAGTATTTT. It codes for CSATGPRTDTQYF.

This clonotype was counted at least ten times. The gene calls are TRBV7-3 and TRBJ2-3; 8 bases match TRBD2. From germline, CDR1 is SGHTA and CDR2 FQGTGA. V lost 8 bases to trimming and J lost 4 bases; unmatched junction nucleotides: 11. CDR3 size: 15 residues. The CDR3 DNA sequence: TGTGCCAGCGCACCGGGACTAGGGGTGGCAGATACGCAGTATTTT. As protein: CASAPGLGVADTQYF.

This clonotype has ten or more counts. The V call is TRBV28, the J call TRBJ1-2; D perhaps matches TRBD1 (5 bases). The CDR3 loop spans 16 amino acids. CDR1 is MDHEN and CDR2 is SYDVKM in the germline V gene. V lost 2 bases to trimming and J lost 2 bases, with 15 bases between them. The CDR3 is CASSLRQYRLNYGYTF. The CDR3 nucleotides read TGTGCCAGCAGTTTACGTCAGTACAGGCTAAACTATGGCTACACCTTC.

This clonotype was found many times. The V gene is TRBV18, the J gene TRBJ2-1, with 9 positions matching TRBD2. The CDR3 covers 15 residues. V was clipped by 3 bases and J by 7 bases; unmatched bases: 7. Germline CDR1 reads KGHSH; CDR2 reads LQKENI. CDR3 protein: CASSPRGLAKNEQFF. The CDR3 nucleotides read TGTGCCAGCTCACCCCGGGGACTAGCTAAGAATGAGCAGTTCTTC.

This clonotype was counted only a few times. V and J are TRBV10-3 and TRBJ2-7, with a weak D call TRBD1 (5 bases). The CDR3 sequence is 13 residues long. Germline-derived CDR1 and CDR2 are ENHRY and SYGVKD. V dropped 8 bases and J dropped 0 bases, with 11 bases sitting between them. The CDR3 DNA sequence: TGTGCCATCCTGGACACAAACTCCTACGAGCAGTACTTC. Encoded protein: CAILDTNSYEQYF.

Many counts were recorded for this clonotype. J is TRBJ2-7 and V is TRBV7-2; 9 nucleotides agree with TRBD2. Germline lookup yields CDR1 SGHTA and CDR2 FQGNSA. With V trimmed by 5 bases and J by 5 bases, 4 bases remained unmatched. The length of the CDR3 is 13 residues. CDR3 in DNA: TGTGCCAGCAGCATTAGCGGGAGTGACGAGCAGTACTTC. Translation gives CASSISGSDEQYF.

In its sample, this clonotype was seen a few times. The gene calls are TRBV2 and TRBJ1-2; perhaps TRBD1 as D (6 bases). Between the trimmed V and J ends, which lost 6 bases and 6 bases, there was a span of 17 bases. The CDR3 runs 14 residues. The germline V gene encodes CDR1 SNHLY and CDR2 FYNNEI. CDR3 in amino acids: CASSKLDRSDGYTF. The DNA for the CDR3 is TGTGCCAGCAGCAAGTTAGACAGGAGCGATGGCTACACCTTC.

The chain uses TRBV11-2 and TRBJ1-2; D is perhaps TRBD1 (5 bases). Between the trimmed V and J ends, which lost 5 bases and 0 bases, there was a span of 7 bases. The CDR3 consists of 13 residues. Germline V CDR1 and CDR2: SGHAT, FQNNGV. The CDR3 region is CASSRTSNYGYTF. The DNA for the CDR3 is TGTGCCAGCAGCCGGACATCTAACTATGGCTACACCTTC. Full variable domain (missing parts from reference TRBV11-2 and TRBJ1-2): EAGVAQSPRYKIIEKRQSVAFWCNPISGHATLYWYQQILGQGPKLLIQFQNNGVVDDSQLPKDRFSAERLKGVDSTLKIQPAKLEDSAVYLCASSRTSNYGYTFGSGTRLTVV.

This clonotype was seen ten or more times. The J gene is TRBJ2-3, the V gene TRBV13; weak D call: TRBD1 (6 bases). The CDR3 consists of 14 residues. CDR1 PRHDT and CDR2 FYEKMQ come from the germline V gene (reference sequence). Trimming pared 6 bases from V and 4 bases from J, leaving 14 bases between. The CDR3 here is CASSKGGAADTQYF. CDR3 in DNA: TGTGCCAGCAGTAAAGGGGGAGCTGCAGATACGCAGTATTTT.

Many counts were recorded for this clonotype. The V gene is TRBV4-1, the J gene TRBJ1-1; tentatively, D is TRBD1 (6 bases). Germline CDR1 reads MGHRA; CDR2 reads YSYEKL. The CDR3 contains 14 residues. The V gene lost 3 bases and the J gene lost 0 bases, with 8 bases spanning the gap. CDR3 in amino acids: CASSHGQMNTEAFF. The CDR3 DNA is TGCGCCAGCAGCCACGGACAGATGAACACTGAAGCTTTCTTT.

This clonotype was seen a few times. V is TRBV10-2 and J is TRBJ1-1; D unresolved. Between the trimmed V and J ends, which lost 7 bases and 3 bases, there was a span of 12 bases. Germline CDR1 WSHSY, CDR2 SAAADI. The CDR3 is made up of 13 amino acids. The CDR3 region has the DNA TGCGCCAGCACTCTGGTCGTTGACACTGAAGCTTTCTTT. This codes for CASTLVVDTEAFF.

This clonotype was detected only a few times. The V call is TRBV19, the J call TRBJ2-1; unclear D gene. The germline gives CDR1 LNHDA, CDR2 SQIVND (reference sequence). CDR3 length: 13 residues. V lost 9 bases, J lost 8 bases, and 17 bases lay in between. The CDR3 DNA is TGTGCCAGCGAGACGCTGTCTGGGCATGAGCAGTTCTTC. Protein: CASETLSGHEQFF.

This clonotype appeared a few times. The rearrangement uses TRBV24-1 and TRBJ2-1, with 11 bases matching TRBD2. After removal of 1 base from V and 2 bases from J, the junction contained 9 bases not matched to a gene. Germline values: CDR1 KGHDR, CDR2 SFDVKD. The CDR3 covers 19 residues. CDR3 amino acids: CATSDFKGTSGTPYNEQFF. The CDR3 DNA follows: TGTGCCACCAGTGATTTTAAAGGGACTAGCGGAACCCCCTACAATGAGCAGTTCTTC.

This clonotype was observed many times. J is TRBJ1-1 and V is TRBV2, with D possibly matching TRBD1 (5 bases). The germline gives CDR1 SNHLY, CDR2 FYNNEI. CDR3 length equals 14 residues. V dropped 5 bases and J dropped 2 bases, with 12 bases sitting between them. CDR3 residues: CASSTAGYNTEAFF. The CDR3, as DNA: TGTGCCAGCAGTACCGCAGGGTATAACACTGAAGCTTTCTTT.

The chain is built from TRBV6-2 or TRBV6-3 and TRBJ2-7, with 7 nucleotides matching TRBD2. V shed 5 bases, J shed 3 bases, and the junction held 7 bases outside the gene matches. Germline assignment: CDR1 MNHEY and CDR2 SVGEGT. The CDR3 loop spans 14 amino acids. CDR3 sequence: CASSRDGGNYEQYF. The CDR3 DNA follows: TGTGCCAGCAGTCGGGACGGGGGGAACTACGAGCAGTACTTC.

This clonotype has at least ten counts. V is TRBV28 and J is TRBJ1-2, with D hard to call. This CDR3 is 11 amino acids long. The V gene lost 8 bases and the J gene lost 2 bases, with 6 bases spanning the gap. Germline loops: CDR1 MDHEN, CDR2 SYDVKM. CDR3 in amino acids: CASQQNYGYTF. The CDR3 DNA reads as TGTGCCAGCCAACAGAACTATGGCTACACCTTC.

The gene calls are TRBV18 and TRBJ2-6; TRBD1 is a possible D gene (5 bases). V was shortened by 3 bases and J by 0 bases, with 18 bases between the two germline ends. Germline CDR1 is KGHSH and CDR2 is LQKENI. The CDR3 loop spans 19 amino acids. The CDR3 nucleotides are TGTGCCAGCTCACCCACAGGCCCGTACACTCACTCTGGGGCCAACGTCCTGACTTTC. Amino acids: CASSPTGPYTHSGANVLTF.

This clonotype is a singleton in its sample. The CDR3 reads CASNHHSNEQFF. The DNA of the CDR3 is TGTGCCAGTAACCACCACTCTAATGAGCAGTTCTTC. V usage is TRBV19 and J usage is TRBJ2-1, with D unresolved. The CDR3 runs 12 residues. Germline assignment: CDR1 LNHDA and CDR2 SQIVND (reference sequence). The V end was cut by 7 bases, the J end by 7 bases, with 11 bases between.

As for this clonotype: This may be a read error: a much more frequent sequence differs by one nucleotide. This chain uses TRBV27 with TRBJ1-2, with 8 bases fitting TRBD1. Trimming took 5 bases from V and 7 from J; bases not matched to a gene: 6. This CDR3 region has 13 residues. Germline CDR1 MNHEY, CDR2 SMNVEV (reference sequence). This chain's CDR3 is CASSRGTGCGYTF. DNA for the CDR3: TGTGCCAGCAGTCGGGGGACAGGATGTGGCTACACCTTC.

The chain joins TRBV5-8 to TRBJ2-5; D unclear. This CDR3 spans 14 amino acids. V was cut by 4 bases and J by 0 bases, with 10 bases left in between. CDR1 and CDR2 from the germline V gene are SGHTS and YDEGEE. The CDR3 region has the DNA TGTGCCAGCAGCCGTACAACGTACCAAGAGACCCAGTACTTC. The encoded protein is CASSRTTYQETQYF.

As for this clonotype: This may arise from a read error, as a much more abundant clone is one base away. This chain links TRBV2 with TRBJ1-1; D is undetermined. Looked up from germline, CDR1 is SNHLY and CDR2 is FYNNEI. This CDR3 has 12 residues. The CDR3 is CASSERLSGASF. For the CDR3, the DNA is TGTGCCAGCAGTGAAAGGCTCAGCGGAGCTTCCTTT.

The CDR3 DNA reads TGCGCCAGCAGCGCGCACGGTTCTCCCTACGAGCAGTACTTC. The encoded protein is CASSAHGSPYEQYF. This rearrangement joins TRBV5-1 to TRBJ2-7; D remains ambiguous. Germline assignment: CDR1 SGHRS and CDR2 YFSETQ. This CDR3 has 14 amino acids. Trimming cost V 4 bases and J 2 bases, with 13 bases left between them. The variable domain in full, with the rest retrieved from reference TRBV5-1 and TRBJ2-7, is KAGVTQTPRYLIKTRGQQVTLSCSPISGHRSVSWYQQTPGQGLQFLFEYFSETQRNKGNFPGRFSGRQFSNSRSEMNVSTLELGDSALYLCASSAHGSPYEQYFGPGTRLTVT.

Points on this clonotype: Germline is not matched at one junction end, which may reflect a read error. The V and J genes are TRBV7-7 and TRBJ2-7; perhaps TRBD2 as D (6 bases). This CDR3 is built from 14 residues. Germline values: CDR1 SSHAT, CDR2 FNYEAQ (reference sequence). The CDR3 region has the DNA TGTGCTAGCAGCTTAGGTACAGCGGGTTACGAGCAGTACTTC. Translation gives CASSLGTAGYEQYF.

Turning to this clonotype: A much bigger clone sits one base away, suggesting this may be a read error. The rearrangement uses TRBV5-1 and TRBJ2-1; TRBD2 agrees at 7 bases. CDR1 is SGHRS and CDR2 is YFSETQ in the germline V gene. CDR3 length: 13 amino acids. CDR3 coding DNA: TGCGCCAGTGGTGGGGGGGGAGGAAATGGGCAGTTCTTC. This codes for CASGGGGGNGQFF.

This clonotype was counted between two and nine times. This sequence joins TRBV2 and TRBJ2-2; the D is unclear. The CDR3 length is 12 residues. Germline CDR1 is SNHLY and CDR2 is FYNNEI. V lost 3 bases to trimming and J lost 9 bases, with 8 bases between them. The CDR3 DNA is TGTGCCAGCAGTGACATCGACCGGGAGCTGTTTTTT. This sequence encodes CASSDIDRELFF.

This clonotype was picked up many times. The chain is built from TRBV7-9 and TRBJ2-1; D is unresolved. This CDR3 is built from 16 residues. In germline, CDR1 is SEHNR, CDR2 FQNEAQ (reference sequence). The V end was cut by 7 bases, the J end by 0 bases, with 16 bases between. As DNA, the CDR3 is TGTGCCAGCACCCATAACGACGCGAGCTCCTACAATGAGCAGTTCTTC. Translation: CASTHNDASSYNEQFF.